What follows is one T cell receptor beta chain and its context. The antigen is undetermined. Lacking the conserved final phenylalanine or tryptophan, this CDR3 likely reflects a read error. This sample is part of a study of tumor-infiltrating lymphocytes in primary liver carcinoma. Study background: Stage T1-T3 N0M0 and a size of roughly 4.2 to 11 cm characterized the tumors.

A primer matching the constant region was used to make TCR beta cDNA from 500 ng of total RNA. Three-round nested multiplex PCR performed with slightly modified ARM-PCR produced the TCR beta libraries. A C-beta reverse primer and TRBV1-TRBV30 forward primers served in each of the first two PCR rounds, at roughly 10 cycles apiece. Using its own MiXCR run on the multiplex PCR reads, TCRdb lists one record per CDR3 protein. The table lists almost 55,000 distinct CDR3 sequences, about 80% of them singletons. Study results and caveats: A small share of top clones, only about 8-25%, was found in all five tumor regions.

It was from roughly 20-30 mg of unsorted bulk tissue that RNA and DNA were co-extracted. Surgery removed the patients' primary liver carcinoma. The germline V gene encodes CDR1 MNHEY and CDR2 SVGEGT. The V gene end was trimmed by 5 bases and the J gene end by 3 bases; junction bases not matched to a gene: 5. CDR3 length: 14 residues. The source of this sequence is a man aged 35 to 55 with primary liver carcinoma and hepatitis B virus infection. Sequenced sample: liver tumor tissue from sampling region 2. Regarding subset: tumor region T2, inferior pole. The V call is TRBV6-2 or TRBV6-3, the J call TRBJ2-7, with 9 bases identical to TRBD2. CDR3 nucleotides: TGTGCCAGCAGTAAGCTAGCGGGATTCTACGAGCAGTACTCC. Protein: CASSKLAGFYEQYS.